The clone carrying this T cell receptor (beta chain) was detected many times. What it binds is not known. The template for TCR beta VDJ and CDR3 sequence profiling was genomic DNA. TCRdb reprocessed the reads via MiXCR and lists one record per CDR3 protein. The sample has 150,000 to 200,000 distinct CDR3 sequences, roughly 63% seen once. This record comes from a study of CD8+CD57+ T cells in acquired aplastic anemia. Across the study: When averaged, DNA from sorted CD4+ and CD8+ cells came to 2.5 to 4 ug. Broader study findings: For CD8+ Simpson's diversity, patients and controls showed no significant difference. About 28 sequences, all CD8+ CDR3, were shared between patients and controls.

The CDR3 spans 13 residues. The germline V gene has CDR1 MGHDK and CDR2 SYGVNS. Trimming pared 6 bases from V and 2 bases from J, leaving 10 bases between. Flow cytometry had shown expanded CD8+CD57+ cells in the patients chosen for sequencing. The study sampled blood from patients who had received no therapy. The clonotype originates from a human donor with aplastic anemia. The rearrangement joins TRBV25-1 to TRBJ1-1; no clear D gene. Sequencing was performed on sorted CD4+, CD8+, or CD8+CD57+ T cells (not recorded which) from PBMCs. Here the CDR3 DNA reads TGTGCCAGCAGCGCATCTTTAAACACTGAAGCTTTCTTT. Amino acids: CASSASLNTEAFF.